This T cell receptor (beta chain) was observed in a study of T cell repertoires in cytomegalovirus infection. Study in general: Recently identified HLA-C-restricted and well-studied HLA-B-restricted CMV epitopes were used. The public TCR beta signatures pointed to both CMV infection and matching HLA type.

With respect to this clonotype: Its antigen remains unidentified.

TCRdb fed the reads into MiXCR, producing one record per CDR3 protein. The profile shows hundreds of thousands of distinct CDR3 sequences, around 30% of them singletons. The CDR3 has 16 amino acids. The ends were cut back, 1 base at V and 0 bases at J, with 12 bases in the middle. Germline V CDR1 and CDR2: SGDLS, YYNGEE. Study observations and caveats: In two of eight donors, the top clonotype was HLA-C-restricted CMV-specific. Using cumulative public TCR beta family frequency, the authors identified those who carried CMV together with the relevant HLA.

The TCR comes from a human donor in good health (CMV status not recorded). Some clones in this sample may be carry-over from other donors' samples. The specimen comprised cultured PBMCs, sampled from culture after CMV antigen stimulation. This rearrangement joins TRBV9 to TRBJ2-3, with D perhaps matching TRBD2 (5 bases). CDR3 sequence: CASSVSPGVSTDTQYF. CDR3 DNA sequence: TGTGCCAGCAGCGTATCCCCCGGGGTGAGCACAGATACGCAGTATTTT.